This entry is about one T cell receptor (beta chain). Its cognate antigen is unknown. This entry belongs to a study of cytomegalovirus exposure and HLA in healthy donors. The CDR3 runs to 15 residues. V trimming: 0 bases; J trimming: 12 bases; junction bases outside the gene matches: 6. In germline, CDR1 is LNHNV, CDR2 YYDKDF (reference sequence). The PCR employed 60 Vbeta primers together with 13 Jbeta primers. Produced via immunoSEQ multiplex PCR; TCRdb's table is partial and in-frame only. The sample holds 180,000 or so clones, roughly 73% seen once. Points from the study as a whole: The authors later found most CMV-associated TCR beta chains appeared HLA-restricted.

Sample: PBMCs. This chain uses TRBV15 with TRBJ2-7, with TRBD2 identical over 15 bases. This receptor was taken from a woman aged 40 to 49 in good health and CMV-seropositive. The CDR3 loop reads CATSREGGLAGGLYF. Here the CDR3 DNA reads TGTGCCACCAGCAGAGAAGGAGGACTAGCGGGAGGGTTGTACTTC.